This T cell receptor beta chain was found in a study of beta chain features in type 1 diabetes. General study findings and limits: Among patients with Type 1 diabetes, TCRB CDR3s were moderately but significantly shorter in every one of the four CD4+ subsets.

In this sample, this clone turned up a few times. Its target is unknown. The study reverse transcribed the entire isolated RNA, so it sequenced expressed TCRB transcripts. Profiling relied on immunoSEQ multiplex PCR, and the TCRdb table lists in-frame clones only, not all of them. The sample holds 300,000 or so clones, 13% seen once. The source material was naive CD4+ T cells from blood. The clonotype comes from a woman aged 18-29 years with type 1 diabetes.

The CDR3, as DNA: TGTGCCAGCAGTCCAAGCGGGAGCCCTACGGAGACCCAGTACTTC. Amino acid sequence: CASSPSGSPTETQYF. The V call is TRBV2, the J call TRBJ2-5; 8 bases align to TRBD2. Germline V gene sequence: CDR1 SNHLY, CDR2 FYNNEI. The CDR3 length is 15 residues. V gave up 5 bases and J gave up 5 bases; unmatched junction bases: 10.